This is a list of T cell receptor beta chains from one sample in a study of CD8 T cells in ankylosing spondylitis. TCRdb itself ran the 5' RACE reads through MiXCR, one entry per CDR3 protein. The data contain approximately 240,000 distinct CDR3 sequences, 20% to 30% of them singletons. Source material: blood, either unsorted or a sorted T cell fraction (not recorded which). These receptors all come from a male donor with ankylosing spondylitis or in good health (not recorded which). Both conserved end residues are part of each CDR3. Fields, in order: V gene, clone size, J gene, D gene, CDR3 DNA, CDR3 protein. A D gene is named only where the DNA matches it firmly. Clone size is given for some rows only: seen once, a few or many times, or a class if the clone is expanded.

V: TRBV20-1; size: many; J: TRBJ2-4; D: TRBD1; DNA: TGCAGTGCTAGAGAACACCGGGACAGGGTAGCCAAAAACATTCAGTACTTC; CDR3: CSAREHRDRVAKNIQYF
V: TRBV9; size: .; J: TRBJ2-5; D: TRBD1; DNA: TGTGCCAGCAGCCCCATGACAGGGATGAGGACCCAGTACTTC; CDR3: CASSPMTGMRTQYF
V: TRBV10-2; size: .; J: TRBJ2-3; D: .; DNA: TGCGCCAGCAGTGACGCTTGGGGAGATACGCAGTATTTT; CDR3: CASSDAWGDTQYF
V: TRBV29-1; size: .; J: TRBJ2-1; D: TRBD2; DNA: TGCAGCGTTGGGGGACTAGCGGGGGGAGGGGAGCAGTTCTTC; CDR3: CSVGGLAGGGEQFF
V: TRBV24-1; size: many; J: TRBJ2-1; D: .; DNA: TGTGCCACCAGTGACCTATCCGGGGATACCTTAAACAATGAGCAGTTCTTC; CDR3: CATSDLSGDTLNNEQFF
V: TRBV9; size: .; J: TRBJ2-5; D: .; DNA: TGTGCCAGCAGCGGGGGGCGGGGTCGCCAAGAGACCCAGTACTTC; CDR3: CASSGGRGRQETQYF
V: TRBV15; size: many; J: TRBJ2-1; D: TRBD1; DNA: TGTGCCACCAGCAGAGTTCGGGCAGGGGGTCTTCCCTACAATGAGCAGTTCTTC; CDR3: CATSRVRAGGLPYNEQFF
V: TRBV7-9; size: few; J: TRBJ2-1; D: TRBD2; DNA: TGTGCCAGCACCCGAGGCGGGGGGCCAATAGGAGAGCAGTTCTTC; CDR3: CASTRGGGPIGEQFF
V: TRBV12-3/TRBV12-4; size: many; J: TRBJ2-3; D: .; DNA: TGTGCCAGCAGTTCCGTCGGGTTCACAGATACGCAGTATTTT; CDR3: CASSSVGFTDTQYF
V: TRBV20-1; size: few; J: TRBJ2-5; D: TRBD1; DNA: TGCAGTGCTACCGGGGACAGGGAGCCCCAAGAGACCCAGTACTTC; CDR3: CSATGDREPQETQYF
V: TRBV11-1; size: few; J: TRBJ2-1; D: TRBD1; DNA: TGTGCCAGCAGCTCGGGGACAGGGTCCTACAATGAGCAGTTCTTC; CDR3: CASSSGTGSYNEQFF
V: TRBV28; size: many; J: TRBJ2-5; D: .; DNA: TGTGCCAGCGGGGGGCTGGAAGAGACCCAGTACTTC; CDR3: CASGGLEETQYF
V: TRBV12-3/TRBV12-4; size: many; J: TRBJ1-5; D: .; DNA: TGTGCCAGCAGCCCAAACAGGGATCAGCCCCAGCATTTT; CDR3: CASSPNRDQPQHF
V: TRBV7-2; size: .; J: TRBJ2-1; D: .; DNA: TGTGCCAGCAGCTTAGCGAAGAGCAATGAGCAGTTCTTC; CDR3: CASSLAKSNEQFF
V: TRBV20-1; size: .; J: TRBJ2-3; D: TRBD2; DNA: TGCAGTGCTAGTGGCGGGGGGACCTCTAGCACAGATACGCAGTATTTT; CDR3: CSASGGGTSSTDTQYF
V: TRBV29-1; size: .; J: TRBJ1-3; D: .; DNA: TGCAGCGTTTCGACAGGCGAAAACACCATATATTTT; CDR3: CSVSTGENTIYF
V: TRBV20-1; size: .; J: TRBJ2-5; D: .; DNA: TGCAGTGCTAGAGAAGTACGGGGCCAAGAGACCCAGTACTTC; CDR3: CSAREVRGQETQYF
V: TRBV12-3/TRBV12-4; size: many; J: TRBJ2-6; D: .; DNA: TGTGCCAGCAGTACAGCCGACATGAGCTCTGGGGCCAACGTCCTGACTTTC; CDR3: CASSTADMSSGANVLTF
V: TRBV7-6; size: few; J: TRBJ2-7; D: TRBD1; DNA: TGTGCCAGCAGCTTTACGGGACAGGGGGGAGAGCAGTACTTC; CDR3: CASSFTGQGGEQYF
V: TRBV3-1; size: many; J: TRBJ2-1; D: TRBD2; DNA: TGTGCCAGCAAAAGTACTAGCGGGGGCAATGAGCAGTTCTTC; CDR3: CASKSTSGGNEQFF
V: TRBV20-1; size: many; J: TRBJ1-5; D: .; DNA: TGCAGTGCTAGAGATTTACAGTACAATCAGCCCCAGCATTTT; CDR3: CSARDLQYNQPQHF
V: TRBV7-2; size: many; J: TRBJ2-7; D: .; DNA: TGTGCCAGCAGCTTAGCGAATACGGGTGACGAGCAGTACTTC; CDR3: CASSLANTGDEQYF
V: TRBV24-1; size: many; J: TRBJ2-3; D: TRBD2; DNA: TGTGCCACCAGTGATTTCGGGGGGGGGCCAGATACGCAGTATTTT; CDR3: CATSDFGGGPDTQYF
V: TRBV20-1; size: .; J: TRBJ1-2; D: .; DNA: TGCAGTGCACCTCGTACAGGGAACGGCTACACCTTC; CDR3: CSAPRTGNGYTF
V: TRBV20-1; size: few; J: TRBJ2-5; D: TRBD1; DNA: TGCAGTGCTATCGGACAGGGGGCCGAGACCCAGTACTTC; CDR3: CSAIGQGAETQYF
V: TRBV20-1; size: many; J: TRBJ2-1; D: .; DNA: TGCAGTGAGAAATCTAATGAGCAGTTCTTC; CDR3: CSEKSNEQFF
V: TRBV7-9; size: .; J: TRBJ2-1; D: .; DNA: TGTGCCAGCAGCCGGAACGTGGACAGTTACAATGAGCAGTTCTTC; CDR3: CASSRNVDSYNEQFF
V: TRBV6-1; size: .; J: TRBJ1-1; D: .; DNA: TGTGCCAGCATCGTACCGGGGGGGAGGAACACTGAAGCTTTCTTT; CDR3: CASIVPGGRNTEAFF
V: TRBV4-1; size: .; J: TRBJ1-2; D: TRBD1; DNA: TGCGCCAGCAGCCAAACCGGGACAGGGGTGGGCTACACCTTC; CDR3: CASSQTGTGVGYTF
V: TRBV20-1; size: few; J: TRBJ2-3; D: .; DNA: TGCAGTGCTAGAGATGGGGCAGTCACAGATACGCAGTATTTT; CDR3: CSARDGAVTDTQYF
V: TRBV20-1; size: many; J: TRBJ2-3; D: TRBD2; DNA: TGCAGTGCTAGAACTAGCGGGGGGGCGCGAGATACGCAGTATTTT; CDR3: CSARTSGGARDTQYF
V: TRBV10-3; size: .; J: TRBJ2-7; D: .; DNA: TGTGCCATCAAGGGCGGCGACCCCTGGGAGCAGTACTTC; CDR3: CAIKGGDPWEQYF
V: TRBV12-3/TRBV12-4; size: many; J: TRBJ2-1; D: .; DNA: TGTGCCACCTCGGTGGGTTCGTCCTACAATGAGCAGTTCTTC; CDR3: CATSVGSSYNEQFF
V: TRBV7-9; size: .; J: TRBJ1-5; D: .; DNA: TGTGCCAGCAGCCCCGGGGGCGGTAATCAGCCCCAGCATTTT; CDR3: CASSPGGGNQPQHF
V: TRBV20-1; size: few; J: TRBJ2-3; D: .; DNA: TGCAGTGCTAGAGATGAGTCAGGGAGACACACAGATACGCAGTATTTT; CDR3: CSARDESGRHTDTQYF
V: TRBV11-3; size: .; J: TRBJ2-3; D: TRBD2; DNA: TGTGCCAGCAGCTTTGGGACTAGCGGGGGCACAGATACGCAGTATTTT; CDR3: CASSFGTSGGTDTQYF
V: TRBV15; size: few; J: TRBJ2-6; D: .; DNA: TGTGCCACCAGCAGAGGAGGGGCCAACGTCCTGACTTTC; CDR3: CATSRGGANVLTF
V: TRBV29-1; size: many; J: TRBJ2-5; D: .; DNA: TGCAGCGTGGAAGGGACGGACCAAGAGACCCAGTACTTC; CDR3: CSVEGTDQETQYF
V: TRBV20-1; size: few; J: TRBJ1-2; D: .; DNA: TGCAGTGCTACCACCCACGGGGCCTATGGCTACACCTTC; CDR3: CSATTHGAYGYTF
V: TRBV24-1; size: many; J: TRBJ2-1; D: TRBD1; DNA: TGTGCCACCAGTGGGACAGGGGGCCGGGATGAGCAGTTCTTC; CDR3: CATSGTGGRDEQFF
V: TRBV20-1; size: .; J: TRBJ2-7; D: .; DNA: TGCAGTCTTCGGACCCCCTACGAGCAGTACTTC; CDR3: CSLRTPYEQYF
V: TRBV20-1; size: .; J: TRBJ2-3; D: TRBD1; DNA: TGCAGTGCTAGGAGACTCGTAGACAGGGGAGATACGCAGTATTTT; CDR3: CSARRLVDRGDTQYF
V: TRBV20-1; size: .; J: TRBJ1-2; D: .; DNA: TGCAGTGCTAGAGATCACAGGAGGGGGGTAAACTATGGCTACACCTTC; CDR3: CSARDHRRGVNYGYTF
V: TRBV12-3/TRBV12-4; size: many; J: TRBJ1-1; D: .; DNA: TGTGCCAGCAGTTTTTGGGGGAGCAGGAACACTGAAGCTTTCTTT; CDR3: CASSFWGSRNTEAFF
V: TRBV3-1; size: many; J: TRBJ2-5; D: TRBD1; DNA: TGTGCCAGCAGCCCCCACGGGACAGGGACATGGGAGACCCAGTACTTC; CDR3: CASSPHGTGTWETQYF
V: TRBV12-3/TRBV12-4; size: .; J: TRBJ2-7; D: TRBD1; DNA: TGTGCCAGCAGTGGGGACAGGGAGAGCGAGCAGTACTTC; CDR3: CASSGDRESEQYF
V: TRBV11-2; size: many; J: TRBJ2-1; D: TRBD2; DNA: TGTGCCAGCAGCCACGTAAGAAGTGGTAGCGGGGTACGTGGGGAGCAGTTCTTC; CDR3: CASSHVRSGSGVRGEQFF
V: TRBV12-3/TRBV12-4; size: .; J: TRBJ2-1; D: .; DNA: TGTGCCAGCAGTTTTTTCGGGGTCCAGAAGTTCTTC; CDR3: CASSFFGVQKFF
V: TRBV6-1; size: few; J: TRBJ2-3; D: .; DNA: TGTGCCAGCAGTGGTCCGGGCTGGGGCACAGATACGCAGTATTTT; CDR3: CASSGPGWGTDTQYF
V: TRBV12-3/TRBV12-4; size: many; J: TRBJ2-1; D: TRBD2; DNA: TGTGCCAGCAGTTTTAGGGGACTAGCCCCCATCGGGATCTCCCCCAATGAGCAGTTCTTC; CDR3: CASSFRGLAPIGISPNEQFF
V: TRBV20-1; size: few; J: TRBJ2-5; D: TRBD2; DNA: TGCAGTGCTCGAGCAGTAGCGGGGGGTCTGCAAGAGACCCAGTACTTC; CDR3: CSARAVAGGLQETQYF
V: TRBV20-1; size: many; J: TRBJ2-7; D: TRBD1; DNA: TGCAGTGCTGAACCCGGGACAGCAAGCTCCTACGAGCAGTACTTC; CDR3: CSAEPGTASSYEQYF